This T cell receptor (beta chain) was identified during a study of Graves' ophthalmopathy and Graves' hyperthyroidism. Investigators amplified TCR beta CDR3 regions from RNA transcripts. An opening RT-PCR round employed HTBI primers and preceded a second-round multiplex PCR. TCRdb itself ran the multiplex PCR reads through MiXCR, one entry per CDR3 protein. In the table there are 500,000 to 700,000 distinct CDR3 sequences, under 45% of which are singletons. Study-wide results and caveats: Blood samples also showed most expanded thyroid clonotypes exceeding 0.001 frequency.

Germline CDR1 reads MNHEY; CDR2 reads SVGAGI. With 0 bases clipped from V and 5 bases from J, the junction kept 5 bases outside the gene matches. The CDR3 consists of 16 residues. Remarks on this clonotype: Its antigen is not known.

The chain combines TRBV6-5 with TRBJ2-3; TRBD2 matches at 10 bases. Sequences were obtained from peripheral blood or thyroid tissue (not recorded which). The receptor was derived from an adult man with Graves' hyperthyroidism. The CDR3 region is CASSYSFGLAVDTQYF. The DNA of the CDR3 is TGTGCCAGCAGTTACTCCTTTGGACTAGCGGTAGATACGCAGTATTTT.